Here is one T cell receptor (beta chain) with its context. Its specificity is unknown. This entry comes from a study of cytomegalovirus exposure and HLA in healthy donors. Broader study findings: For TCR beta chains, V- and J-gene trimming was later linked to a missense DCLRE1C variant.

Germline lookup yields CDR1 ENHRY and CDR2 SYGVKD. With 2 bases clipped from V and 5 bases from J, the junction kept 9 bases outside the gene matches. This CDR3 is built from 16 residues. Primers included in the PCR were 60 Vbeta and 13 Jbeta primers. Only in-frame clones appear in the TCRdb table, and some are missing; sequencing was by immunoSEQ multiplex PCR. The listing records around 78,000 clones. The chain is built from TRBV10-3 and TRBJ2-5, with TRBD2 matching 9 bases. The clonotype originates from a man aged 18 to 29 in good health and CMV-seropositive. Material: PBMCs. CDR3 sequence (DNA): TGTGCCATCAGTGAGGGTGGAAGGCTAGCGGGGGAGACCCAGTACTTC. It specifies CAISEGGRLAGETQYF.